The 18 T cell receptor beta chains below come from one sample, sequenced in a study of liver allograft versus peripheral blood T cells. Study at large: Recipients' peripheral blood T cell receptor repertoires were compared with those in transplanted livers.

TCRdb re-derived calls from the reads in MiXCR, one entry per CDR3 protein. The sample holds 3,000 to 4,000 distinct CDR3 sequences, roughly 15% seen once. The receptor set was obtained from a human patient who had a liver transplant. Some T cells may trace back to the graft donor.

This clonotype turned up a few times. This chain connects TRBV10-2 to TRBJ2-1; 7 nucleotides align to TRBD2. CDR1 and CDR2 from the germline V gene are WSHSY and SAAADI. This CDR3 region has 16 residues. V lost 4 bases and J lost 7; bases outside the gene matches: 13. CDR3 nucleotides: TGCGCCAGCAGTGGAGGGAGCGGGGTACTCAGGAATGAGCAGTTCTTC. Its translation is CASSGGSGVLRNEQFF.

This clonotype is labeled as medium-sized. The chain couples TRBV20-1 to TRBJ1-5; the D is unclear. This CDR3 region has 15 residues. Trimming cost V 3 bases and J 1 base, with 13 bases left between them. CDR1 and CDR2 from the germline V gene are DFQATT and SNEGSKA (reference sequence). CDR3 sequence: CSARGLGGSNQPQHF. In nucleotides, the CDR3 is TGCAGTGCTAGGGGGTTGGGAGGGAGCAATCAGCCCCAGCATTTT.

This clonotype counts as medium-sized (0.01 to 0.1%). The rearrangement links TRBV28 to TRBJ2-1; 12 bases line up with TRBD1. The CDR3 contains 17 residues. The V gene end was trimmed by 2 bases and the J gene end by 3 bases; junction bases not matched to a gene: 5. CDR1 is MDHEN and CDR2 is SYDVKM in the germline V gene. The CDR3 sequence: CASSLAGTGGLYNEQFF. The CDR3 DNA reads as TGTGCCAGCAGTTTAGCTGGGACAGGGGGCCTCTACAATGAGCAGTTCTTC.

By share of the sample, this clonotype is medium-sized. This sequence joins TRBV7-9 and TRBJ1-6; D not resolved. CDR1 and CDR2 (germline): SEHNR, FQNEAQ (reference sequence). The CDR3 runs 13 residues. The V gene lost 4 bases and the J gene lost 7 bases, with 8 bases spanning the gap. CDR3 amino acids: CASSWSSNSPLHF. DNA for the CDR3: TGTGCCAGCAGCTGGAGTTCCAATTCACCCCTCCACTTT.

This clonotype is medium-sized in the sample. This chain uses TRBV9 with TRBJ2-2, with 9 bases aligning to TRBD2. The CDR3 is made up of 19 amino acids. Germline V lookup: CDR1 SGDLS, CDR2 YYNGEE. Trimming cost V 0 bases and J 0 bases; bases outside gene matches: 9. In DNA form, the CDR3 reads TGTGCCAGCAGCGTAGTCGGCGGGGGGGCGAGAACGAACACCGGGGAGCTGTTTTTT. This sequence encodes CASSVVGGGARTNTGELFF.

In its sample, this clonotype is large. The chain employs TRBV6-5 and TRBJ1-2, with D perhaps matching TRBD1 (5 bases). Trimming removed 4 bases from V and 4 bases from J, with 10 bases in between. Germline V CDR1 and CDR2: MNHEY, SVGAGI. The CDR3 sequence is 13 residues long. CDR3 DNA sequence: TGTGCCAGCAGTTCCGGGGCCGGCTATGGCTACACCTTC. Amino acids: CASSSGAGYGYTF.

The V call is TRBV5-6, the J call TRBJ2-3; 9 bases align to TRBD1. V was pared by 5 bases and J by 5 bases, with 12 bases of the junction left unmatched. Germline values: CDR1 SGHDT, CDR2 YYEEEE. The CDR3 loop spans 16 amino acids. CDR3 nucleotides: TGTGCCAGCAGGTCGGGGGACAGGGCAACAGGAGATACGCAGTATTTT. Its translation: CASRSGDRATGDTQYF.

This clonotype rates as medium-sized (0.01 to 0.1%). The chain is built from TRBV6-5 and TRBJ1-1; D not resolved. The V gene's germline CDR1 is MNHEY and CDR2 SVGAGI. The CDR3 is made up of 14 amino acids. V lost 6 bases and J lost 2, with 13 bases in between. CDR3 bases: TGTGCCAGCAGCCCGGGAGGTTTTAACACTGAAGCTTTCTTT. Amino acids: CASSPGGFNTEAFF.

This clonotype ranks as large. CDR3 region: CASSKTGVNQPQHF. As DNA, the CDR3 is TGTGCCAGCAGTAAGACAGGGGTGAATCAGCCCCAGCATTTT. The chain combines TRBV6-5 with TRBJ1-5; 8 nucleotides line up with TRBD1. CDR1 is MNHEY, CDR2 SVGAGI, per germline. After removal of 5 bases from V and 4 bases from J, the junction contained 4 bases not matched to a gene. The CDR3 is made up of 14 amino acids.

Judged by abundance, this clonotype is medium-sized. V is TRBV10-3 and J is TRBJ2-7; a possible D gene is TRBD2 (5 bases). The CDR3 runs to 13 residues. Between the trimmed V and J ends, which lost 9 bases and 0 bases, there was a span of 12 bases. In germline, CDR1 is ENHRY, CDR2 SYGVKD. CDR3 DNA sequence: TGTGCCATATCGATCAGCGGCTCCTACGAGCAGTACTTC. Its translation is CAISISGSYEQYF.

This clonotype is labeled as medium-sized. V and J are TRBV15 and TRBJ2-7, with TRBD2 as a possible D gene (5 bases). CDR1 and CDR2 (germline): LNHNV, YYDKDF (reference sequence). CDR3 length equals 13 residues. Trimming stripped 0 bases from V and 4 bases from J, with 7 bases between. CDR3 amino acids: CATSRDRGYEQYF. The CDR3 DNA is TGTGCCACCAGCAGAGATCGGGGATACGAGCAGTACTTC.

This clonotype is judged medium-sized. The V and J genes are TRBV29-1 and TRBJ1-1, with D perhaps TRBD1 (5 bases). Germline values: CDR1 SQVTM, CDR2 ANQGSEA. V lost 1 base and J lost 7, with 13 bases in between. This CDR3 comprises 13 residues. The CDR3, as DNA: TGCAGCGTTGAAGTTGAACAGGACGGTGAAGCTTTCTTT. Protein sequence: CSVEVEQDGEAFF. Based on the CDR3 plus reference TRBV29-1 and TRBJ1-1, the full variable domain is SAVISQKPSRDICQRGTSLTIQCQVDSQVTMMFWYRQQPGQSLTLIATANQGSEATYESGFVIDKFPISRPNLTFSTLTVSNMSPEDSSIYLCSVEVEQDGEAFFGQGTRLTVV.

This clonotype came up once. This may arise from a read error, as a much more abundant clone is one base away. This rearrangement joins TRBV13 to TRBJ2-3; TRBD2 aligns across 9 bases. CDR3 size: 14 residues. The germline gives CDR1 PRHDT, CDR2 FYEKMQ (reference sequence). Here the CDR3 DNA reads TGTGTCAGCAGCGGGGGGAGGCTCACAGATACGCAGTATTTT. Amino acid sequence: CVSSGGRLTDTQYF.

By sample share, this clonotype is medium-sized. The chain is built from TRBV19 and TRBJ1-1, with D hard to call. V gave up 1 base and J gave up 0 bases, with 3 bases separating them. The CDR3 extends over 13 amino acids. Germline CDR1 reads LNHDA; CDR2 reads SQIVND (reference sequence). CDR3 sequence reads: CASSIGVNTEAFF. CDR3 sequence (DNA): TGTGCCAGTAGTATAGGGGTGAACACTGAAGCTTTCTTT. Full variable domain (outside the CDR3, taken from reference TRBV19 and TRBJ1-1): DGGITQSPKYLFRKEGQNVTLSCEQNLNHDAMYWYRQDPGQGLRLIYYSQIVNDFQKGDIAEGYSVSREKKESFPLTVTSAQKNPTAFYLCASSIGVNTEAFFGQGTRLTVV.

As concerns this clonotype: Possible read error: a much larger clone is one base away. The J gene is TRBJ2-7, the V gene TRBV5-3; 12 bases agree with TRBD1. TRBV5-3 is an open reading frame, and its role is uncertain. V shed 0 bases, J shed 7 bases, and the junction held 5 bases outside the gene matches. This CDR3 is 15 amino acids long. The CDR3 DNA reads TGTGCCAGAAGCTTGGAGGGACAGGGGGCATGGGAGCAGTACTTC. Protein product: CARSLEGQGAWEQYF.

This clonotype is medium-sized within its sample. The chain carries TRBV6-9 and TRBJ2-5, with D tentatively TRBD2 (5 bases). Deletions cut 3 bases from V and 3 bases from J, with 20 bases between. The CDR3 has 17 residues. Germline-derived CDR1 and CDR2 are MNHGY and SVAAGI. CDR3 loop: CASSYSRRRGPKETQYF. Written as DNA, the CDR3 is TGTGCCAGCAGTTACTCTCGCCGCCGGGGTCCAAAAGAGACCCAGTACTTC.

This clonotype is labeled medium-sized (0.01 to 0.1%). The rearrangement links TRBV7-9 to TRBJ2-7; a weak D match, TRBD1 (6 bases). V gave up 3 bases and J gave up 3 bases, with 9 bases separating them. Per germline, CDR1 SEHNR and CDR2 FQNEAQ (reference sequence). The CDR3 runs to 13 residues. This CDR3 is CASSFRTDYEQYF. CDR3 in DNA: TGTGCCAGCAGCTTCAGGACAGACTACGAGCAGTACTTC. The full variable domain, with the rest looked up from reference TRBV7-9 and TRBJ2-7, is DTGVSQNPRHKITKRGQNVTFRCDPISEHNRLYWYRQTLGQGPEFLTYFQNEAQLEKSRLLSDRFSAERPKGSFSTLEIQRTEQGDSAMYLCASSFRTDYEQYFGPGTRLTVT.

This clonotype is large within its sample. The V and J genes are TRBV19 and TRBJ1-2, with D unclear. The CDR3 sequence is 13 residues long. The germline V gene has CDR1 LNHDA and CDR2 SQIVND (reference sequence). The germline V and J ends were trimmed by 5 bases and 4 bases, with 11 bases remaining between them. CDR3 nucleotide sequence: TGTGCCAGTAGTCTACCGGGAGCCTATGGCTACACCTTC. Its protein is CASSLPGAYGYTF.